The clone carrying this TCR beta chain was observed a handful of times. Its antigen is unknown. Sequenced by immunoSEQ multiplex PCR; TCRdb stores in-frame clones only, minus some. The table has about 350,000 clones, approximately 86% seen once; the top ten hold roughly 10%. The germline V gene has CDR1 KGHDR and CDR2 SFDVKD. Trimming cost V 3 bases and J 7 bases; bases outside gene matches: 8. This CDR3 has 15 amino acids. These data are taken from a study of Ad26.COV2.S vaccination and SARS-CoV-2 variants. Study information: Ad26.COV2.S was injected intramuscularly once or twice, 56 days apart.

Study-wide points: In TCR breadth and depth analyses, total T cell responses may have been underestimated. Higher spike-specific TCR breadth was found in vaccine recipients than in placebo recipients.

Treatment in this sample: about 20 received Ad26.COV2.S at low or high dose, single or two shots; 5 received placebo; per-sample allocation not given. Each sample was drawn 63 days after the first injection (of vaccine or placebo). The chain uses TRBV24-1 and TRBJ2-1; 7 nucleotides align to TRBD1. The input for sequencing was peripheral blood, taken in a trial of Ad26.COV2.S vaccine versus placebo. The receptor was isolated from a person aged 18-65 years who received the Ad26.COV2.S COVID-19 vaccine or a placebo. CDR3 region: CATSDPGIRGNEQFF. The CDR3 DNA sequence: TGTGCCACCAGTGATCCGGGGATCAGGGGGAATGAGCAGTTCTTC.